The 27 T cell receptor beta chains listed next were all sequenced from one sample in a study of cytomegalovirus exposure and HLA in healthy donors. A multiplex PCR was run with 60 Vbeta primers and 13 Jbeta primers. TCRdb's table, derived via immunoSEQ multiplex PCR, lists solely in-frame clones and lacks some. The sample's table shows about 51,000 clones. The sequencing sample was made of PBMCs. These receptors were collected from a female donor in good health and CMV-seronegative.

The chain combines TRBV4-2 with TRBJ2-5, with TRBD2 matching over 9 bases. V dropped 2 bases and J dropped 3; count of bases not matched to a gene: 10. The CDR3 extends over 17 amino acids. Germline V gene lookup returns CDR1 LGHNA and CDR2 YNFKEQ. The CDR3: CASSQFGAGGPEETQYF. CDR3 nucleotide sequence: TGTGCCAGCAGCCAATTTGGGGCGGGAGGGCCGGAAGAGACCCAGTACTTC.

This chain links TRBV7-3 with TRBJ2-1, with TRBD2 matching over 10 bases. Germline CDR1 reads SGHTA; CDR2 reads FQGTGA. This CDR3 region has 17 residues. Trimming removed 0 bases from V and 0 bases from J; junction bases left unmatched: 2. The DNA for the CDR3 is TGTGCCAGCAGCTTAACCCGACTAGCGGGCTCCTACAATGAGCAGTTCTTC. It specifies CASSLTRLAGSYNEQFF.

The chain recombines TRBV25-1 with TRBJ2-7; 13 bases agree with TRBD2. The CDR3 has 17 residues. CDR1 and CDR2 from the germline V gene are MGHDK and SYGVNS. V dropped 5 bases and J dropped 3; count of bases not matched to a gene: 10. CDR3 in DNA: TGTGCCAGCAGTCCCCGACTAGCGGGAGGCCCCTTCTACGAGCAGTACTTC. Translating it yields CASSPRLAGGPFYEQYF.

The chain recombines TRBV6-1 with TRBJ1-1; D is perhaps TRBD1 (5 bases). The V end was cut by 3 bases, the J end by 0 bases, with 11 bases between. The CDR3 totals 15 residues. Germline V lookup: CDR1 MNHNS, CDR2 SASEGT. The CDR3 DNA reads TGTGCCAGCAGTGAGCGGGGGGGGATGAACACTGAAGCTTTCTTT. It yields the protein CASSERGGMNTEAFF.

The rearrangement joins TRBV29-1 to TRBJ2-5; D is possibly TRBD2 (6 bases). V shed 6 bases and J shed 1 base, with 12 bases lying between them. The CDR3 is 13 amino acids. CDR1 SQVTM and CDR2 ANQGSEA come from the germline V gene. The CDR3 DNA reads TGCAGCGTGCTCGGGACTCTCCAAGAGACCCAGTACTTC. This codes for CSVLGTLQETQYF.

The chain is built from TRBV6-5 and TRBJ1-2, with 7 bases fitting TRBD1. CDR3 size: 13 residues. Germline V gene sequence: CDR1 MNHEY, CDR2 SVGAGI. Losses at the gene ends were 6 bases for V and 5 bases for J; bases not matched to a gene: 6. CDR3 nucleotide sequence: TGTGCCAGCAGAATCGGACAGGAATATGGCTACACCTTC. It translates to CASRIGQEYGYTF.

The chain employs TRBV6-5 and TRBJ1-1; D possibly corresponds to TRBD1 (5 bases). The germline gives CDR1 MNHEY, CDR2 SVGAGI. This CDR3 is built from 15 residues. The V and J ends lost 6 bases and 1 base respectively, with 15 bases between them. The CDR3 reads CASRGGRQGNTEAFF. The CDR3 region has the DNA TGTGCCAGCAGGGGGGGTCGGCAGGGGAACACTGAAGCTTTCTTT.

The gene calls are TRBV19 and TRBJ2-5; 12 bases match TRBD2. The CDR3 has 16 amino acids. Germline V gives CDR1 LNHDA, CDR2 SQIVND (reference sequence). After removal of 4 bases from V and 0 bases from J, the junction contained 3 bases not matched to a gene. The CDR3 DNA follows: TGTGCCAGTAGTACTCTAGCGGGGGGGTACCAAGAGACCCAGTACTTC. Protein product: CASSTLAGGYQETQYF.

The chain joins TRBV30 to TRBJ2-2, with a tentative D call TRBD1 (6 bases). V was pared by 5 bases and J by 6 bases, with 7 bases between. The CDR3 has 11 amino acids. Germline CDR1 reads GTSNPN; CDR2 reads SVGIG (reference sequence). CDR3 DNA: TGTGCCTGGTACAGGGCCGGGGAGCTGTTTTTT. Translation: CAWYRAGELFF.

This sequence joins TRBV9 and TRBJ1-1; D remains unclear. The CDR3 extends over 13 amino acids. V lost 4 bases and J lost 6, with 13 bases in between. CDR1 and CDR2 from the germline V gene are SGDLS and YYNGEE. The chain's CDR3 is CASSPPLGPEAFF. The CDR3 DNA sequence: TGTGCCAGCAGCCCGCCCCTGGGCCCTGAAGCTTTCTTT. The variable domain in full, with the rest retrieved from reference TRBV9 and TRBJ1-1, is DSGVTQTPKHLITATGQRVTLRCSPRSGDLSVYWYQQSLDQGLQFLIQYYNGEERAKGNILERFSAQQFPDLHSELNLSSLELGDSALYFCASSPPLGPEAFFGQGTRLTVV.

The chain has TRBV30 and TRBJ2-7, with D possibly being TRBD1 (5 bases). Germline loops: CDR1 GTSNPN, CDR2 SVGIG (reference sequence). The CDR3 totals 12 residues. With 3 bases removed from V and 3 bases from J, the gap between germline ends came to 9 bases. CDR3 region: CAWRRGGYEQYF. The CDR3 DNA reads TGTGCCTGGAGAAGGGGCGGCTACGAGCAGTACTTC. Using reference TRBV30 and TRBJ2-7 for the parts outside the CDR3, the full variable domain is SQTIHQWPATLVQPVGSPLSLECTVEGTSNPNLYWYRQAAGRGLQLLFYSVGIGQISSEVPQNLSASRPQDRQFILSSKKLLLSDSGFYLCAWRRGGYEQYFGPGTRLTVT.

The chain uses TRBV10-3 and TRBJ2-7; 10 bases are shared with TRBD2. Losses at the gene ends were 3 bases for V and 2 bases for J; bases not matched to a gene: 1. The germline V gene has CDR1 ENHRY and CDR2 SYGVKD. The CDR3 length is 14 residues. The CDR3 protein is CAISELAGTYEQYF. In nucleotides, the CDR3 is TGTGCCATCAGTGAACTAGCGGGGACCTACGAGCAGTACTTC.

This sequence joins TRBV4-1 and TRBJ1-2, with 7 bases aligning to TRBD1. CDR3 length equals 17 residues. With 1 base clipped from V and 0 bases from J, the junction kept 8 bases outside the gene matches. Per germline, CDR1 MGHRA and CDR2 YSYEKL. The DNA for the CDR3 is TGCGCCAGCAGCCAAGGGTCACAGGGGCCCTCTAACTATGGCTACACCTTC. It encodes CASSQGSQGPSNYGYTF.

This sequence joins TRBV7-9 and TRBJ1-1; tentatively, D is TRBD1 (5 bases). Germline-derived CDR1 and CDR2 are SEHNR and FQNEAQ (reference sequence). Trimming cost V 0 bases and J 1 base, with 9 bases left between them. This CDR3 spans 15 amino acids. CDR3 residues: CASSLAQGGNTEAFF. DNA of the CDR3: TGTGCCAGCAGCTTAGCGCAGGGCGGGAACACTGAAGCTTTCTTT.

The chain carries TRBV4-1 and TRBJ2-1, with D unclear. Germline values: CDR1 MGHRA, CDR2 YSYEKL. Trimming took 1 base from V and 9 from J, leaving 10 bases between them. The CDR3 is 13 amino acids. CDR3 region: CASSQGVVSEQFF. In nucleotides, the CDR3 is TGCGCCAGCAGCCAAGGCGTCGTATCTGAGCAGTTCTTC.

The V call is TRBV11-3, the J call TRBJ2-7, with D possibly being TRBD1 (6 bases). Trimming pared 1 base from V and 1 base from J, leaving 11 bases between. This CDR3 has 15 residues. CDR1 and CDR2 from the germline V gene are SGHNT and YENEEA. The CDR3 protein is CASSLGGQRSYEQYF. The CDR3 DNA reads TGTGCCAGCAGCTTAGGCGGACAGAGATCCTACGAGCAGTACTTC.

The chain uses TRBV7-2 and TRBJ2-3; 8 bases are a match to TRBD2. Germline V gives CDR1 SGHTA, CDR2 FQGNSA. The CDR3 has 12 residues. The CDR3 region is CAAGRGTDTQYF. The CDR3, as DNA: TGTGCTGCCGGGAGGGGCACAGATACGCAGTATTTT.

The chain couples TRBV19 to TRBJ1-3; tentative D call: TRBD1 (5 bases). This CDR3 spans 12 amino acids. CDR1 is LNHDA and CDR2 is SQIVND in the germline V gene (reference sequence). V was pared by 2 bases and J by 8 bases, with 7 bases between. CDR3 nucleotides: TGTGCCAGTAGTATACGGGGGGACACCATATATTTT. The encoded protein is CASSIRGDTIYF.

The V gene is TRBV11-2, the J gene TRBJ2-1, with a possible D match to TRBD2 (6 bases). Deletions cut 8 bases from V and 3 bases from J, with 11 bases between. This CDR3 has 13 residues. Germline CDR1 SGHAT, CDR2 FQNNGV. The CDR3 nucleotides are TGTGCCAGCGGCGGACTATACTACAATGAGCAGTTCTTC. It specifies CASGGLYYNEQFF.

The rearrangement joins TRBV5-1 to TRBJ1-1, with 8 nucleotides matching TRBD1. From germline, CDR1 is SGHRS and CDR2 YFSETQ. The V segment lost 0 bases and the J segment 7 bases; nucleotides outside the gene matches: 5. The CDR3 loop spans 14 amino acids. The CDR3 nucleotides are TGCGCCAGCAGCTTGGCCGGACAGGGCCTTGAAGCTTTCTTT. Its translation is CASSLAGQGLEAFF. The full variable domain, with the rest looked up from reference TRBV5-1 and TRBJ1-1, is KAGVTQTPRYLIKTRGQQVTLSCSPISGHRSVSWYQQTPGQGLQFLFEYFSETQRNKGNFPGRFSGRQFSNSRSEMNVSTLELGDSALYLCASSLAGQGLEAFFGQGTRLTVV.

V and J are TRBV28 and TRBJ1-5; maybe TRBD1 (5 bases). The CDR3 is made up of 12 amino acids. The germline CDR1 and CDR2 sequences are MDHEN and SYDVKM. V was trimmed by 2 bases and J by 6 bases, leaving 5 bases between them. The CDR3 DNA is TGTGCCAGCAGTTTAAGGGGTCAGCCCCAGCATTTT. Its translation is CASSLRGQPQHF.

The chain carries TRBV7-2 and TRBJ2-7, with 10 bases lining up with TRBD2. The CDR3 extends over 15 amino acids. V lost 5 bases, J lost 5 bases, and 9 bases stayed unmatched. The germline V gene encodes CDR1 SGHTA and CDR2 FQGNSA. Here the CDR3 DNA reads TGTGCCAGCAGCCGAGGGACTAGCGCTTCTCACGAGCAGTACTTC. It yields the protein CASSRGTSASHEQYF.

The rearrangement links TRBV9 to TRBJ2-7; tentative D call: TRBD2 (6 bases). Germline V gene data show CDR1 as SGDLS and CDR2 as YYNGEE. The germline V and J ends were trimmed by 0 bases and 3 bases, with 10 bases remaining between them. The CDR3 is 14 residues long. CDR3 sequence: CASSVGMGGYEQYF. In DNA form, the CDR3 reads TGTGCCAGCAGCGTAGGGATGGGAGGCTACGAGCAGTACTTC.

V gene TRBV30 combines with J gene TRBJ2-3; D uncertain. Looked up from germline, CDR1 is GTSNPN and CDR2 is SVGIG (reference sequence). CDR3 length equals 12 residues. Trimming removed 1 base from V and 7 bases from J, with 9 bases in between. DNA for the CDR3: TGTGCCTGGAGTGAGAACGGTTATACGCAGTATTTT. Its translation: CAWSENGYTQYF.

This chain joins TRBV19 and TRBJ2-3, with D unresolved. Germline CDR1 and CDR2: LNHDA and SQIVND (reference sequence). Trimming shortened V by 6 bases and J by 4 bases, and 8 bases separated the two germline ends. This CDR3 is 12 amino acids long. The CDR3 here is CASSVTSDTQYF. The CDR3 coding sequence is TGTGCCAGTAGCGTTACATCAGATACGCAGTATTTT.

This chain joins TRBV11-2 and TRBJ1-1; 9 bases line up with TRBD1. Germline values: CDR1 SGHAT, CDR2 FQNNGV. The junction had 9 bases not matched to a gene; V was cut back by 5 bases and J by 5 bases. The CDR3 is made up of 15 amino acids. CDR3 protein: CASSHGQGRDTEAFF. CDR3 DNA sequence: TGTGCCAGCAGCCACGGACAGGGGAGAGATACTGAAGCTTTCTTT.

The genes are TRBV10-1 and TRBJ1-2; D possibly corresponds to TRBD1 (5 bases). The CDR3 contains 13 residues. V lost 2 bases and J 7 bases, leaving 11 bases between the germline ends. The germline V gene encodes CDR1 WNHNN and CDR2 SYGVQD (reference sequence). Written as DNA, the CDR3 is TGCGCCAGCAGTGAGCAGCAAGGGGTTGGCTACACCTTC. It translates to CASSEQQGVGYTF.